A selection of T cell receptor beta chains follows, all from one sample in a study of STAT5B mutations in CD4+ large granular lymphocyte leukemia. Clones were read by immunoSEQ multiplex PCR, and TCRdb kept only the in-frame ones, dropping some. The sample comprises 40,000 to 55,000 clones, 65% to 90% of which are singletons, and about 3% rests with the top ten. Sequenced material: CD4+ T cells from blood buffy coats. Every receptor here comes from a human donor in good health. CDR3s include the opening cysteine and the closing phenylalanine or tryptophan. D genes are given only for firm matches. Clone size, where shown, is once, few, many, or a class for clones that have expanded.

CDR3aa: CASSRLAGQETQYF; CDR3nt: TGTGCCAGCAGTCGGCTAGCGGGGCAAGAGACCCAGTACTTC; j_gene: TRBJ2-5; abundance: -; d_gene: TRBD2; v_gene: TRBV7-7
CDR3aa: CASSERDVSGYTF; CDR3nt: TGTGCCAGCAGTGAAAGGGACGTTTCTGGCTACACCTTC; j_gene: TRBJ1-2; abundance: -; d_gene: -; v_gene: TRBV2
CDR3aa: CATRTDSRGNYGYTF; CDR3nt: TGTGCCACCCGAACGGACTCGAGGGGTAACTATGGCTACACCTTC; j_gene: TRBJ1-2; abundance: -; d_gene: -; v_gene: TRBV19
CDR3aa: CSVGQGGTQYF; CDR3nt: TGCAGCGTTGGTCAGGGGGGGACCCAGTACTTC; j_gene: TRBJ2-5; abundance: once; d_gene: -; v_gene: TRBV29-1
CDR3aa: CASSRGGGRLLNTEAFF; CDR3nt: TGTGCCAGCAGCCGGGGCGGGGGCCGGTTATTGAACACTGAAGCTTTCTTT; j_gene: TRBJ1-1; abundance: few; d_gene: -; v_gene: TRBV2
CDR3aa: CASSLDLGSGELFF; CDR3nt: TGTGCCAGCAGCTTAGATCTGGGGTCCGGGGAGCTGTTTTTT; j_gene: TRBJ2-2; abundance: -; d_gene: -; v_gene: TRBV11-3
CDR3aa: CASRIAGVADTQYF; CDR3nt: TGTGCCAGCAGGATAGCGGGAGTAGCAGATACGCAGTATTTT; j_gene: TRBJ2-3; abundance: -; d_gene: TRBD2; v_gene: TRBV6-6
CDR3aa: CASSLGFTEAFF; CDR3nt: TGTGCCAGCAGCTTAGGATTTACTGAAGCTTTCTTT; j_gene: TRBJ1-1; abundance: -; d_gene: -; v_gene: TRBV11-2
CDR3aa: CASSSFSGLGTDTQYF; CDR3nt: TGTGCCAGCAGTTCATTTAGCGGACTTGGCACAGATACGCAGTATTTT; j_gene: TRBJ2-3; abundance: -; d_gene: -; v_gene: TRBV27
CDR3aa: CATSGTGGRGTNEKLFF; CDR3nt: TGTGCCACAAGCGGGACAGGGGGCCGTGGGACTAATGAAAAACTGTTTTTT; j_gene: TRBJ1-4; abundance: -; d_gene: -; v_gene: TRBV21-1
CDR3aa: CASSSRVQNYGYTF; CDR3nt: TGTGCCAGCAGCTCGAGGGTCCAAAACTATGGCTACACCTTC; j_gene: TRBJ1-2; abundance: -; d_gene: -; v_gene: TRBV11-2
CDR3aa: CASSTPGTGVAVYGYTF; CDR3nt: TGTGCCAGCAGTACCCCCGGGACAGGGGTGGCCGTCTATGGCTACACCTTC; j_gene: TRBJ1-2; abundance: -; d_gene: TRBD1; v_gene: TRBV28
CDR3aa: CASRDRGSVQPQHF; CDR3nt: TGTGCCAGTAGGGACAGGGGAAGCGTGCAGCCCCAGCATTTT; j_gene: TRBJ1-5; abundance: -; d_gene: TRBD1; v_gene: TRBV19
CDR3aa: CASLQSGAGQPQHF; CDR3nt: TGTGCCAGCCTGCAGTCAGGGGCTGGTCAGCCCCAGCATTTT; j_gene: TRBJ1-5; abundance: once; d_gene: -; v_gene: TRBV28
CDR3aa: CASSLDGIGRQKEFF; CDR3nt: TGCGCCAGCAGCCTAGACGGGATCGGGCGCCAAAAGGAGTTCTTC; j_gene: TRBJ2-1; abundance: few; d_gene: -; v_gene: TRBV5-1
CDR3aa: CASSLGRMTDTQYF; CDR3nt: TGCGCCAGCAGCTTGGGCAGGATGACAGATACGCAGTATTTT; j_gene: TRBJ2-3; abundance: -; d_gene: -; v_gene: TRBV5-1
CDR3aa: CASSRDRAYEQYF; CDR3nt: TGTGCCAGCAGCCGAGACAGGGCCTACGAGCAGTACTTC; j_gene: TRBJ2-7; abundance: -; d_gene: TRBD1; v_gene: TRBV7-2
CDR3aa: CASSLEQGRADEQYF; CDR3nt: TGTGCCAGCAGCTTAGAGCAGGGACGGGCCGACGAGCAGTACTTC; j_gene: TRBJ2-7; abundance: -; d_gene: -; v_gene: TRBV11-2
CDR3aa: CSVGGGSTNYGYTF; CDR3nt: TGCAGCGTTGGGGGGGGTTCGACTAACTATGGCTACACCTTC; j_gene: TRBJ1-2; abundance: -; d_gene: -; v_gene: TRBV29-1
CDR3aa: CASSPGENQPQHF; CDR3nt: TGTGCCAGCTCACCAGGGGAAAATCAGCCCCAGCATTTT; j_gene: TRBJ1-5; abundance: -; d_gene: -; v_gene: TRBV18
CDR3aa: CASSLRKAKNIQYF; CDR3nt: TGTGCCAGCAGCCTAAGGAAAGCCAAAAACATTCAGTACTTC; j_gene: TRBJ2-4; abundance: -; d_gene: -; v_gene: TRBV11-2
CDR3aa: CASSARTGISGNTIYF; CDR3nt: TGTGCCAGTAGTGCAAGGACAGGGATCAGTGGAAACACCATATATTTT; j_gene: TRBJ1-3; abundance: -; d_gene: TRBD1; v_gene: TRBV19
CDR3aa: CASSAGGSDTQYF; CDR3nt: TGTGCCAGCAGCGCAGGGGGATCAGATACGCAGTATTTT; j_gene: TRBJ2-3; abundance: -; d_gene: TRBD1; v_gene: TRBV28
CDR3aa: CASSLGGIPEAFF; CDR3nt: TGTGCCAGCAGCTTAGGGGGGATCCCTGAAGCTTTCTTT; j_gene: TRBJ1-1; abundance: -; d_gene: -; v_gene: TRBV11-2
CDR3aa: CASSLTHVAPSEAFF; CDR3nt: TGTGCCAGCTCACTAACCCACGTGGCTCCGTCTGAAGCTTTCTTT; j_gene: TRBJ1-1; abundance: -; d_gene: -; v_gene: TRBV18
CDR3aa: CASSLVRASSNYGYTF; CDR3nt: TGTGCCAGCAGCTTAGTTAGGGCAAGTTCTAACTATGGCTACACCTTC; j_gene: TRBJ1-2; abundance: -; d_gene: -; v_gene: TRBV7-9
CDR3aa: CASSLGQGSTEAFF; CDR3nt: TGTGCCAGCAGCTTGGGCCAGGGATCGACTGAAGCTTTCTTT; j_gene: TRBJ1-1; abundance: -; d_gene: -; v_gene: TRBV7-2
CDR3aa: CASSERLATDPNEQFF; CDR3nt: TGTGCCAGCAGCGAAAGACTAGCTACCGATCCCAATGAGCAGTTCTTC; j_gene: TRBJ2-1; abundance: -; d_gene: TRBD2; v_gene: TRBV9
CDR3aa: CATSLAGGSGELFF; CDR3nt: TGTGCCACCAGCTTAGCGGGAGGGTCCGGGGAGCTGTTTTTT; j_gene: TRBJ2-2; abundance: -; d_gene: TRBD2; v_gene: TRBV15
CDR3aa: CASSVTRTVLISSTDTQYF; CDR3nt: TGTGCCAGCAGTGTAACTCGGACAGTCCTAATATCTAGCACAGATACGCAGTATTTT; j_gene: TRBJ2-3; abundance: once; d_gene: -; v_gene: TRBV6-1
CDR3aa: CASSFGYQESYEQYF; CDR3nt: TGCGCCAGCAGCTTTGGCTACCAGGAATCCTACGAGCAGTACTTC; j_gene: TRBJ2-7; abundance: -; d_gene: -; v_gene: TRBV5-1
CDR3aa: CASPLAAYEQYF; CDR3nt: TGTGCCAGCCCCCTAGCGGCGTACGAGCAGTACTTC; j_gene: TRBJ2-7; abundance: -; d_gene: TRBD2; v_gene: TRBV27
CDR3aa: CSVGTDQETQYF; CDR3nt: TGCAGCGTTGGGACAGATCAAGAGACCCAGTACTTC; j_gene: TRBJ2-5; abundance: -; d_gene: -; v_gene: TRBV29-1
CDR3aa: CSAREPGTQHF; CDR3nt: TGCAGTGCTAGGGAGCCGGGAACCCAGCATTTT; j_gene: TRBJ1-5; abundance: few; d_gene: -; v_gene: TRBV20-1
CDR3aa: CASSPPGGLAGETQYF; CDR3nt: TGTGCCAGCTCACCACCGGGGGGACTAGCGGGAGAGACCCAGTACTTC; j_gene: TRBJ2-5; abundance: -; d_gene: TRBD2; v_gene: TRBV18
CDR3aa: CASTGTGSSYEQYF; CDR3nt: TGTGCCAGCACCGGGACAGGGAGCTCCTACGAGCAGTACTTC; j_gene: TRBJ2-7; abundance: -; d_gene: TRBD1; v_gene: TRBV6-6
CDR3aa: CASSLAGTFFQYF; CDR3nt: TGTGCCAGCAGCTTGGCCGGGACTTTTTTCCAGTATTTT; j_gene: TRBJ2-3; abundance: -; d_gene: -; v_gene: TRBV6-1
CDR3aa: CASSPIGQANTEAFF; CDR3nt: TGTGCCAGCAGTCCGATTGGACAAGCAAACACTGAAGCTTTCTTT; j_gene: TRBJ1-1; abundance: -; d_gene: -; v_gene: TRBV28
CDR3aa: CASSYLAVDTQYF; CDR3nt: TGTGCCAGCAGTTACCTCGCGGTAGATACGCAGTATTTT; j_gene: TRBJ2-3; abundance: -; d_gene: -; v_gene: TRBV6-6
CDR3aa: CASSQVLAGGTDTQYF; CDR3nt: TGTGCCAGCAGCCAGGTCCTAGCGGGAGGCACAGATACGCAGTATTTT; j_gene: TRBJ2-3; abundance: -; d_gene: TRBD2; v_gene: TRBV5-4
CDR3aa: CASSIGSGGWNEQFF; CDR3nt: TGTGCCAGTAGTATTGGGTCAGGTGGGTGGAATGAGCAGTTCTTC; j_gene: TRBJ2-1; abundance: -; d_gene: -; v_gene: TRBV19
CDR3aa: CASSVESGDYNEQFF; CDR3nt: TGTGCCAGCAGCGTAGAATCGGGAGACTACAATGAGCAGTTCTTC; j_gene: TRBJ2-1; abundance: -; d_gene: -; v_gene: TRBV9
CDR3aa: CASSRGSDAQYF; CDR3nt: TGCGCCAGCAGCCGGGGCTCAGATGCGCAGTATTTT; j_gene: TRBJ2-3; abundance: -; d_gene: -; v_gene: TRBV5-1
CDR3aa: CATRPGAGEQFF; CDR3nt: TGTGCCACCAGGCCCGGGGCTGGTGAGCAGTTCTTC; j_gene: TRBJ2-1; abundance: -; d_gene: -; v_gene: TRBV27
CDR3aa: CASSLGGSGGYTF; CDR3nt: TGTGCCAGCAGCTTAGGAGGCAGCGGAGGCTACACCTTC; j_gene: TRBJ1-2; abundance: -; d_gene: -; v_gene: TRBV11-2
CDR3aa: CASSPQGQLNYGYTF; CDR3nt: TGTGCCAGCAGTCCCCAAGGCCAGCTAAACTATGGCTACACCTTC; j_gene: TRBJ1-2; abundance: once; d_gene: -; v_gene: TRBV27
CDR3aa: CASRQPGLSSYEQYF; CDR3nt: TGTGCCAGCAGGCAGCCGGGACTGAGCTCCTACGAGCAGTACTTC; j_gene: TRBJ2-7; abundance: -; d_gene: -; v_gene: TRBV5-5
CDR3aa: CASSLEVRGYSSYNEQFF; CDR3nt: TGTGCCAGCAGTTTAGAGGTCCGGGGCTACAGTTCCTACAATGAGCAGTTCTTC; j_gene: TRBJ2-1; abundance: -; d_gene: -; v_gene: TRBV27
CDR3aa: CASGLAAGVANYGYTF; CDR3nt: TGTGCTAGTGGTTTGGCCGCAGGGGTCGCCAACTATGGCTACACCTTC; j_gene: TRBJ1-2; abundance: -; d_gene: -; v_gene: TRBV12-5
CDR3aa: CASSPTRNEQYF; CDR3nt: TGTGCCAGCAGTCCAACCAGGAACGAGCAGTACTTC; j_gene: TRBJ2-7; abundance: -; d_gene: -; v_gene: TRBV11-1
CDR3aa: CASSLSGYGYTF; CDR3nt: TGTGCCAGCAGCCTTTCAGGGTATGGCTACACCTTC; j_gene: TRBJ1-2; abundance: -; d_gene: -; v_gene: TRBV28
CDR3aa: CASSSRDKNTEAFF; CDR3nt: TGTGCCAGCAGCAGCCGAGACAAGAACACTGAAGCTTTCTTT; j_gene: TRBJ1-1; abundance: -; d_gene: -; v_gene: TRBV5-4
CDR3aa: CASSSEYRVRGANVLTF; CDR3nt: TGTGCCAGCAGCTCGGAATACAGGGTACGAGGGGCCAACGTCCTGACTTTC; j_gene: TRBJ2-6; abundance: -; d_gene: -; v_gene: TRBV13
CDR3aa: CASSLGQGARGYTF; CDR3nt: TGTGCCAGCAGCTTAGGACAGGGGGCGCGGGGCTACACCTTC; j_gene: TRBJ1-2; abundance: -; d_gene: TRBD1; v_gene: TRBV11-2
CDR3aa: CASSLQSMNTEAFF; CDR3nt: TGTGCCAGCAGCTTACAGTCAATGAACACTGAAGCTTTCTTT; j_gene: TRBJ1-1; abundance: -; d_gene: -; v_gene: TRBV5-4
CDR3aa: CASSRTDTQYF; CDR3nt: TGTGCCAGCAGCAGAACAGATACGCAGTATTTT; j_gene: TRBJ2-3; abundance: -; d_gene: -; v_gene: TRBV7-2
CDR3aa: CSVVQTGQKQYF; CDR3nt: TGCAGCGTTGTTCAGACAGGTCAGAAGCAGTACTTC; j_gene: TRBJ2-7; abundance: -; d_gene: -; v_gene: TRBV29-1
CDR3aa: CASSLSRRAGNQPQHF; CDR3nt: TGTGCCAGCAGTTTATCCCGCAGGGCCGGCAATCAGCCCCAGCATTTT; j_gene: TRBJ1-5; abundance: -; d_gene: -; v_gene: TRBV27
CDR3aa: CASSDGDSGTGELFF; CDR3nt: TGTGCCAGCAGTGACGGGGACTCGGGGACCGGGGAGCTGTTTTTT; j_gene: TRBJ2-2; abundance: once; d_gene: -; v_gene: TRBV2
CDR3aa: CAWSVNTEAFF; CDR3nt: TGTGCCTGGAGTGTCAACACTGAAGCTTTCTTT; j_gene: TRBJ1-1; abundance: -; d_gene: -; v_gene: TRBV30